This T cell receptor (beta chain) was sequenced in a study of OX40 agonist ivuxolimab in advanced cancers. Study information: Dose-escalation patients suffered from hepatocellular carcinoma, melanoma, renal cell or head and neck cancer. Study-wide results and limits: Undetermined was the antigen specificity of the expanded peripheral T cells. Also present in some nonresponders was a low level of normalized T-cell clonal expansion.

Patients with autoimmune history or systemic immunosuppression were excluded. On this clone itself: Its cognate antigen is unknown.

TCRdb keeps only in-frame clones here, not all; method: immunoSEQ multiplex PCR. The top ten hold 2% to 2.5% of the sample, which has roughly 70,000 clones, about 86% seen once. Germline V gene lookup returns CDR1 SGHTA and CDR2 FQGNSA. V shed 4 bases, J shed 3 bases, and the junction held 8 bases outside the gene matches. CDR3 size: 16 residues. The material sequenced was CD4+ or CD8+ T cells sorted from blood, taken in a trial of the OX40 agonist ivuxolimab. This receptor was identified in an adult with an advanced solid tumor such as melanoma, head and neck, liver or kidney cancer. The V call is TRBV7-2, the J call TRBJ1-4, with 7 nucleotides matching TRBD1. CDR3 in DNA: TGTGCCAGCAGCTCCCAACACAGGGGCGCTAATGAAAAACTGTTTTTT. Translation: CASSSQHRGANEKLFF.